These 22 T cell receptor beta chains came from one sample sequenced in a study of T cell repertoires in cytomegalovirus infection. MiXCR was run by TCRdb on the reads, yielding one entry per CDR3 protein. The table shows 400,000 or so distinct CDR3 sequences, with 30% to 40% occurring only once. The sample was PBMCs. These receptors all come from a human donor in good health (CMV status not recorded). Some clones in this sample may be carry-over from other donors' samples.

In this sample, this clonotype turned up many times. The chain recombines TRBV7-8 with TRBJ2-2; TRBD1 agrees at 8 bases. The CDR3 loop spans 16 amino acids. Germline loops: CDR1 SGHVS, CDR2 FQNEAQ. The ends lost 0 bases at V and 4 bases at J; junction bases unmatched: 4. For the CDR3, the DNA is TGTGCCAGCAGCTTAGCTGGACAGGGAGTCACCGGGGAGCTGTTTTTT. Translating gives CASSLAGQGVTGELFF.

This clonotype was counted a few times. The chain carries TRBV5-6 and TRBJ2-3; possible D gene TRBD1, 6 bases. The CDR3 covers 15 residues. Trimming took off 0 bases at V and 3 bases at J, with 11 bases between the two ends. CDR1 and CDR2 (germline): SGHDT, YYEEEE. Written as DNA, the CDR3 is TGTGCCAGCAGCTTGGTCGGTCAGGGGACAGATACGCAGTATTTT. This encodes CASSLVGQGTDTQYF.

This clonotype appeared once. The junction and the germline gene differ at one end; a read error may be behind it. The chain combines TRBV7-2 with TRBJ1-2; 7 bases align to TRBD1. The CDR3 consists of 15 residues. CDR1 and CDR2 (germline): SGHTA, FQGNSA. The chain's CDR3 is CARSLVQGGNSGYTF. The CDR3 DNA sequence: TGTGCCAGAAGCTTAGTTCAGGGGGGGAACTCTGGCTACACCTTC.

In this sample, this clonotype turned up many times. The rearrangement uses TRBV7-2 and TRBJ2-1; D gene unclear. The CDR3 length is 15 residues. Germline V gene data show CDR1 as SGHTA and CDR2 as FQGNSA. V lost 4 bases and J 1 base, leaving 11 bases between the germline ends. The DNA of the CDR3 is TGTGCCAGCAGCTCCTACCCCGGGTCCTACAATGAGCAGTTCTTC. Its protein product is CASSSYPGSYNEQFF.

As for this clonotype: No conserved phenylalanine or tryptophan ends this CDR3, so it is likely a read error. V and J are TRBV6-2 or TRBV6-3 and TRBJ2-1; 8 bases are shared with TRBD2. This CDR3 has 14 residues. V trimming: 5 bases; J trimming: 0 bases; junction bases outside the gene matches: 0. Germline CDR1 is MNHEY and CDR2 is SVGEGT. The CDR3 coding sequence is TGTGCCAGCAGTCTAGCGGGCTCCTACAATGAGCAGTTCTTA. As protein: CASSLAGSYNEQFL.

This clonotype was found many times. The chain has TRBV6-2 or TRBV6-3 and TRBJ2-2; 7 bases are shared with TRBD1. Unmatched junction bases numbered 16, after V lost 1 base and J lost 5 bases. The CDR3 contains 19 residues. CDR1 and CDR2 from the germline V gene are MNHEY and SVGEGT. The CDR3 sequence: CASSYWNTNRQGRTGELFF. The CDR3 DNA reads TGTGCCAGCAGTTACTGGAACACCAATCGACAGGGAAGGACCGGGGAGCTGTTTTTT.

This clonotype was detected many times. The chain joins TRBV7-2 to TRBJ1-1; tentative D call: TRBD1 (6 bases). Germline CDR1 and CDR2: SGHTA and FQGNSA. V was pared by 5 bases and J by 1 base, with 17 bases between. The CDR3 has 16 residues. The chain's CDR3 is CASSRKGGVRNTEAFF. The CDR3 region has the DNA TGTGCCAGCAGCAGAAAAGGGGGGGTTAGGAACACTGAAGCTTTCTTT. Together with reference TRBV7-2 and TRBJ1-1, the CDR3 gives the full variable domain: GAGVSQSPSNKVTEKGKDVELRCDPISGHTALYWYRQSLGQGLEFLIYFQGNSAPDKSGLPSDRFSAERTGGSVSTLTIQRTQQEDSAVYLCASSRKGGVRNTEAFFGQGTRLTVV.

This clonotype appeared many times. The chain links TRBV12-3 or TRBV12-4 to TRBJ2-1; possibly TRBD1 or TRBD2 for D (6 bases each). Trimming took off 7 bases at V and 15 bases at J, with 19 bases between the two ends. This CDR3 is built from 12 residues. The CDR3 DNA is TGTGCCAGCACCTCTACTGGGGGGCCGTGGTTCTTC. As protein: CASTSTGGPWFF.

The V gene is TRBV14, the J gene TRBJ2-1; a possible D gene is TRBD1 (5 bases). V was cut by 1 base and J by 0 bases, with 10 bases left in between. There are 16 residues in the CDR3. Looked up from germline, CDR1 is SGHDN and CDR2 is FVKESK. CDR3 sequence: CASSQGGGYSYNEQFF. As DNA, the CDR3 is TGTGCCAGCAGCCAAGGGGGCGGATACTCCTACAATGAGCAGTTCTTC. Based on the CDR3 plus reference TRBV14 and TRBJ2-1, the full variable domain is EAGVTQFPSHSVIEKGQTVTLRCDPISGHDNLYWYRRVMGKEIKFLLHFVKESKQDESGMPNNRFLAERTGGTYSTLKVQPAELEDSGVYFCASSQGGGYSYNEQFFGPGTRLTVL.

J is TRBJ2-3 and V is TRBV7-2; 11 bases are shared with TRBD2. Per the germline V gene, CDR1 is SGHTA and CDR2 is FQGNSA. V was clipped by 5 bases and J by 0 bases; unmatched bases: 4. The CDR3 has 16 amino acids. CDR3 region: CASSARLAGSTDTQYF. The CDR3 DNA sequence: TGTGCCAGCAGCGCTCGACTAGCGGGGAGCACAGATACGCAGTATTTT.

This clonotype was picked up many times. The chain has TRBV7-2 and TRBJ2-7; D is uncertain. CDR3 length equals 11 residues. Germline CDR1 SGHTA, CDR2 FQGNSA. V lost 5 bases, J lost 4 bases, and 6 bases lay in between. The DNA of the CDR3 is TGTGCCAGCAGCCCCCAGTACGAGCAGTACTTC. Its translation is CASSPQYEQYF.

The chain recombines TRBV4-1 with TRBJ2-5; the match to TRBD1 covers 8 bases. CDR1 is MGHRA and CDR2 is YSYEKL in the germline V gene. This CDR3 has 16 residues. J lost 1 base, V lost 6 bases, and 10 bases had no gene match. CDR3 bases: TGCGCCAGCAGGCGGGTGGGGGACAGGAGCCAAGAGACCCAGTACTTC. Translated, it gives CASRRVGDRSQETQYF.

The rearrangement links TRBV6-2 or TRBV6-3 to TRBJ2-7, with a tentative D call TRBD2 (6 bases). Germline V gives CDR1 MNHEY, CDR2 SVGEGT. This CDR3 contains 15 residues. V lost 11 bases and J lost 1, with 21 bases in between. The CDR3 reads CACTPRGGRSYEQYF. The CDR3 nucleotides are TGTGCCTGCACCCCGAGGGGTGGGAGGTCCTACGAGCAGTACTTC.

This clonotype was found a few times. The V gene is TRBV20-1, the J gene TRBJ1-2; TRBD1 matches 10 bases. This CDR3 has 15 residues. The junction had 12 bases not matched to a gene; V was cut back by 3 bases and J by 8 bases. Per germline, CDR1 DFQATT and CDR2 SNEGSKA (reference sequence). The CDR3 here is CSARPSDRGLGGYTF. The CDR3, as DNA: TGCAGTGCTAGGCCCTCGGACAGGGGGTTGGGAGGCTACACCTTC.

The chain combines TRBV10-3 with TRBJ2-7, with 11 bases matching TRBD2. V lost 6 bases and J lost 6; bases outside the gene matches: 16. This CDR3 contains 17 residues. Germline CDR1 is ENHRY and CDR2 is SYGVKD. The DNA of the CDR3 is TGTGCCATCAGCCGCAGTCTTAGCGGGGGGGCCAGGGGCGAGCAGTACTTC. Encoded protein: CAISRSLSGGARGEQYF.

This clonotype was observed a handful of times. The chain couples TRBV2 to TRBJ2-1, with 8 bases lining up with TRBD1. Looked up from germline, CDR1 is SNHLY and CDR2 is FYNNEI. V lost 2 bases to trimming and J lost 3 bases; unmatched junction nucleotides: 3. The CDR3 is made up of 15 amino acids. The CDR3 DNA reads TGTGCCAGCAGTGAACTACAGGGGGTCTACAATGAGCAGTTCTTC. It translates to CASSELQGVYNEQFF.

This chain joins TRBV20-1 and TRBJ2-5; TRBD2 matches at 12 bases. CDR1 is DFQATT, CDR2 SNEGSKA, per germline (reference sequence). The length of the CDR3 is 18 residues. Trimming took 6 bases from V and 5 from J; bases not matched to a gene: 19. The CDR3 sequence: CSASLLAGGLPGRETQYF. DNA of the CDR3: TGCAGTGCCTCCCTCCTAGCGGGGGGGCTACCGGGGCGTGAGACCCAGTACTTC.

This chain joins TRBV20-1 and TRBJ2-7; 7 bases align to TRBD2. The CDR3 has 16 amino acids. Trimming removed 0 bases from V and 2 bases from J; junction bases left unmatched: 10. Germline V gives CDR1 DFQATT, CDR2 SNEGSKA (reference sequence). CDR3 protein: CSARDFATGTTYEQYF. DNA of the CDR3: TGCAGTGCTAGAGATTTTGCAACCGGGACTACCTACGAGCAGTACTTC.

Concerning this clonotype itself: The conserved final phenylalanine or tryptophan is absent from the CDR3, which likely points to a read error. This chain links TRBV7-3 with TRBJ2-1, with a weak D call TRBD2 (7 bases). The CDR3 spans 15 residues. V was pared by 5 bases and J by 2 bases, with 13 bases between. Germline CDR1 and CDR2: SGHTA and FQGTGA. In nucleotides, the CDR3 is TGTGCCAGCAGCCAGACGGGGGGCCCCTACAATGAGCAGTTCTTA. Protein sequence: CASSQTGGPYNEQFL.

This clonotype has just a few counts. The gene calls are TRBV6-1 and TRBJ1-1; weak D call: TRBD1 (5 bases). Germline CDR1 MNHNS, CDR2 SASEGT. Trimming cost V 3 bases and J 5 bases, with 10 bases left between them. This CDR3 region has 13 residues. The CDR3 DNA reads TGTGCCAGCAGTGAGGGTGGGGGAACTGAAGCTTTCTTT. This translates into CASSEGGGTEAFF.

This clonotype was seen at least ten times. The chain employs TRBV11-2 and TRBJ2-3; TRBD2 aligns across 11 bases. The V gene's germline CDR1 is SGHAT and CDR2 FQNNGV. Trimming took 5 bases from V and 5 from J; bases not matched to a gene: 6. The CDR3 covers 15 residues. The CDR3 spells CASSVAGGPGDTQYF. The CDR3 DNA sequence: TGTGCCAGCAGCGTAGCGGGGGGGCCCGGAGATACGCAGTATTTT.

This clonotype showed up many times. The rearrangement joins TRBV28 to TRBJ1-6; D not certain. Germline CDR1 MDHEN, CDR2 SYDVKM. The V end was cut by 4 bases, the J end by 10 bases, with 17 bases between. CDR3 size: 15 residues. In nucleotides, the CDR3 is TGTGCCAGCAGTTCTGGGAGAGGGAAGGGCTCACCCCTCCACTTT. Translation gives CASSSGRGKGSPLHF.